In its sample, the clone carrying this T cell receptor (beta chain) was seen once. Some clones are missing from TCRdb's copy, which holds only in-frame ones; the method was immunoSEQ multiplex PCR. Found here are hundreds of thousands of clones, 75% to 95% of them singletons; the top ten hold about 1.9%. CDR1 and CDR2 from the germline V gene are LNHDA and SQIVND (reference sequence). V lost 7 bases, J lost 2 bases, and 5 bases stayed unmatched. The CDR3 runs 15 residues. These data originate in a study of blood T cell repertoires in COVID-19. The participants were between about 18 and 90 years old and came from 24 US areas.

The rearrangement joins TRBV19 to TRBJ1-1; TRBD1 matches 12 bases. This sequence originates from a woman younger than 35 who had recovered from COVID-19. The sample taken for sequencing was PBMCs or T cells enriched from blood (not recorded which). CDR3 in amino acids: CASKAGTGGNTEAFF. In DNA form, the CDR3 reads TGTGCCAGTAAGGCTGGGACAGGGGGCAACACTGAAGCTTTCTTT.